This T cell receptor beta chain derives from a study of regulatory T cells in long-lasting Graves disease. Time point of the sample: newly diagnosed GD, antithyroid drugs for less than 3 months. Extracted RNA from PBMCs served as the source of the TCR library. TCR beta libraries were built with iRepertoire HTBI primers and Arm-PCR of CDR3 regions. TCRdb passed the multiplex PCR reads through MiXCR, listing each CDR3 protein once. This table holds around 480,000 distinct CDR3 sequences, roughly 15% found once. The sample was also linked to a second study, of T cells in Graves' hyperthyroidism and ophthalmopathy.

The source material was peripheral blood mononuclear cells (PBMCs), sampled at new diagnosis, from a patient treated with antithyroid drugs. The TCR comes from a man aged 40-49 years with Graves disease.

The CDR3 region is CASGRDFPSVPDTQYF. The CDR3, as DNA: TGTGCCAGCGGACGGGACTTTCCTTCGGTCCCAGATACGCAGTATTTT. This rearrangement joins TRBV9 to TRBJ2-3, with D perhaps matching TRBD2 (6 bases). Between the trimmed V and J ends, which lost 7 bases and 4 bases, there was a span of 22 bases. This CDR3 region has 16 residues. Germline V lookup: CDR1 SGDLS, CDR2 YYNGEE.